This T cell receptor (beta chain) was sequenced for a study of pediatric ulcerative colitis. General study findings and limits: Substantially fewer templates came from a couple of patients' blood samples.

Germline V gene data show CDR1 as LNHDA and CDR2 as SQIVND (reference sequence). V lost 10 bases and J lost 0; bases outside the gene matches: 11. The CDR3 has 16 residues. TCRdb's copy holds only in-frame clones and misses some; the assay was immunoSEQ multiplex PCR. The table lists approximately 40,000 clones, roughly 70% of them singletons, with less than 10% in the top ten. For this clone: Antigen specificity is unknown.

One to two pinch biopsies were taken from the rectum during colonoscopy. The receptor's source is a boy between 10 and 17 years old with severe ulcerative colitis. The gene calls are TRBV19 and TRBJ1-3; 8 bases agree with TRBD1. Sequences were obtained from gut tissue. Written as DNA, the CDR3 is TGTGCCACCAAAAGACAGGGGCGCAGCTCTGGAAACACCATATATTTT. Its translation: CATKRQGRSSGNTIYF.